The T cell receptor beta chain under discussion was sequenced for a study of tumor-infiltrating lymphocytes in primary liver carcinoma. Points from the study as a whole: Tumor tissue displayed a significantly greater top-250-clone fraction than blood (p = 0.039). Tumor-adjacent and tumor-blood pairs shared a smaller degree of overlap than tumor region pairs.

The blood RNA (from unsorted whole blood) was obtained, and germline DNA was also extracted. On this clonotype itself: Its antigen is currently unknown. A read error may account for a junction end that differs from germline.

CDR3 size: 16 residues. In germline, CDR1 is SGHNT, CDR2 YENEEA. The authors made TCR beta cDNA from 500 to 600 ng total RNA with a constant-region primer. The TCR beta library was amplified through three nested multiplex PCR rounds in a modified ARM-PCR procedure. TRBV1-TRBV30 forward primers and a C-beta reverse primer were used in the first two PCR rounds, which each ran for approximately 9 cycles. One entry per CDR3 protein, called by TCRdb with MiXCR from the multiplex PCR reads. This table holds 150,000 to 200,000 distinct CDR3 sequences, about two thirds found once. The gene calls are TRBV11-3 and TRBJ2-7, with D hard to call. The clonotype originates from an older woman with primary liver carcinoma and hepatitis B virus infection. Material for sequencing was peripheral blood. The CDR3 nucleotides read TGTGCCAGCAGCCCGAACTGGCCGGGCAACTCCTACGAACAGTACTTC. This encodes CASSPNWPGNSYEQYF.